These 5 T cell receptor beta chains share one sample of origin, sequenced in a study of PD-1 blockade in classical Hodgkin lymphoma. Clones were read by immunoSEQ multiplex PCR, and TCRdb kept only the in-frame ones, dropping some. Among about 98,000 clones listed, just under 95% were seen once. There was relapse after autologous stem cell transplantation in every patient, and there was variation in brentuximab vedotin exposure. The sequences come from peripheral blood mononuclear cells (PBMCs), collected at baseline. These receptors were collected from a human donor with classical Hodgkin lymphoma.

The chain carries TRBV15 and TRBJ2-7, with 12 bases lining up with TRBD1. The CDR3 runs 19 residues. Trimming took 3 bases from V and 2 from J; bases not matched to a gene: 14. CDR1 and CDR2 (germline): LNHNV, YYDKDF (reference sequence). DNA of the CDR3: TGTGCCACCAGCAGGGACCGGGACAGGGGGCGAACCCTTCCCTACGAGCAGTACTTC. Protein: CATSRDRDRGRTLPYEQYF.

V and J are TRBV5-6 and TRBJ2-2; the D gene is possibly TRBD1 (5 bases). The CDR3 consists of 18 residues. In germline, CDR1 is SGHDT, CDR2 YYEEEE. Trimming stripped 0 bases from V and 6 bases from J, with 21 bases between. CDR3 region: CASSLAAMGQGLAGELFF. DNA of the CDR3: TGTGCCAGCAGCTTGGCCGCGATGGGGCAGGGTCTGGCCGGGGAGCTGTTTTTT.

For the CDR3, the DNA is TGTGCCAGTGTACAGGGGGTGAACACTGAAGCTTTCTTT. Its protein is CASVQGVNTEAFF. The chain is built from TRBV28 and TRBJ1-1; 8 nucleotides match TRBD1. Per the germline V gene, CDR1 is MDHEN and CDR2 is SYDVKM. V shed 9 bases, J shed 0 bases, and the junction held 3 bases outside the gene matches. CDR3 length: 13 residues.

The chain carries TRBV30 and TRBJ2-3; tentatively, D is TRBD1 (5 bases). V was trimmed by 3 bases and J by 5 bases, leaving 21 bases between them. Germline CDR1 and CDR2: GTSNPN and SVGIG (reference sequence). The CDR3 consists of 16 residues. The CDR3 loop reads CAWSLTQGGRQDTQYF. For the CDR3, the DNA is TGTGCCTGGAGCCTCACCCAGGGTGGACGTCAAGATACGCAGTATTTT. The whole variable domain, filled in from reference TRBV30 and TRBJ2-3, reads SQTIHQWPATLVQPVGSPLSLECTVEGTSNPNLYWYRQAAGRGLQLLFYSVGIGQISSEVPQNLSASRPQDRQFILSSKKLLLSDSGFYLCAWSLTQGGRQDTQYFGPGTRLTVL.

The chain employs TRBV4-2 and TRBJ2-7; TRBD2 aligns across 9 bases. The length of the CDR3 is 12 residues. V was clipped by 4 bases and J by 12 bases; unmatched bases: 7. Germline V CDR1 and CDR2: LGHNA, YNFKEQ. CDR3 sequence (DNA): TGTGCCAGCAGCCCTAGCGGGGAATGGTTGTACTTC. Translation: CASSPSGEWLYF.